This T cell receptor beta chain was sequenced in a study of tumor-infiltrating lymphocytes in localized non-small cell lung cancer. Study outcomes and limitations: Only some patients had TCR sequencing, depending on available tissue. Immunotypes IM1 and IM2 had similar TCR-derived T-cell fractions. Compared with uninvolved lung, tumors showed higher T cell infiltration by TCRbeta sequencing.

Sequencing used immunoSEQ multiplex PCR; TCRdb keeps in-frame clones, though not all of them. Of some 8,400 clones detected, 60% to 80% appear once; the ten largest clones hold about 12%. The CDR3 has 16 residues. From germline, CDR1 is SGDLS and CDR2 YYNGEE. The V segment lost 3 bases and the J segment 5 bases; nucleotides outside the gene matches: 11. This clone was detected a few times. Its target is not known. Sequenced sample: uninvolved lung tissue not adjacent to the tumor. The sequence was obtained from a human donor with non-small cell lung cancer. This rearrangement joins TRBV9 to TRBJ2-7; 10 positions agree with TRBD2. CDR3 sequence (DNA): TGTGCCAGCAGCGGGGAAAGCGGGAGGGCCAGGAACGAGCAGTACTTC. Translated, it gives CASSGESGRARNEQYF.